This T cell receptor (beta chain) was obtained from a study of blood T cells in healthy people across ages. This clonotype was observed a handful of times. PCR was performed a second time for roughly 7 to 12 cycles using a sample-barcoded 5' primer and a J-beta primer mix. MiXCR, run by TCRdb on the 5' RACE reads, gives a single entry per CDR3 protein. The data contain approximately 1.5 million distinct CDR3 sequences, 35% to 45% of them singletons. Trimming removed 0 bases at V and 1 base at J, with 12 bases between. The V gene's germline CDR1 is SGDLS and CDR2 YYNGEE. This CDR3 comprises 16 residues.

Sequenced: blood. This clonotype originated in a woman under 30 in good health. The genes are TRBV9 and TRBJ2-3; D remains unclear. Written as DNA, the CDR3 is TGTGCCAGCAGCGTAGGGTCATTAGCAGGCACAGATACGCAGTATTTT. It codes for CASSVGSLAGTDTQYF.